This T cell receptor (beta chain) was recorded in a study of control samples from healthy donors and cancer patients. The trim removed 6 bases at V and 8 bases at J, leaving 10 bases unmatched. This CDR3 comprises 15 residues. Germline V gene sequence: CDR1 MGHDK, CDR2 SYGVNS. The repertoire was sequenced with immunoSEQ multiplex PCR; TCRdb's copy has only in-frame clones and lacks some. This repertoire shows 90,000 to 100,000 clones, roughly three quarters found once; its top ten account for 10% to 13%. The specimen was blood. The TCR comes from a woman in her 30s in good health. The rearrangement uses TRBV25-1 and TRBJ1-4, with TRBD1 matching over 9 bases. The CDR3: CASSAGTGRGEKLFF. CDR3 DNA: TGTGCCAGCAGCGCCGGGACAGGGCGGGGAGAAAAACTGTTTTTT.